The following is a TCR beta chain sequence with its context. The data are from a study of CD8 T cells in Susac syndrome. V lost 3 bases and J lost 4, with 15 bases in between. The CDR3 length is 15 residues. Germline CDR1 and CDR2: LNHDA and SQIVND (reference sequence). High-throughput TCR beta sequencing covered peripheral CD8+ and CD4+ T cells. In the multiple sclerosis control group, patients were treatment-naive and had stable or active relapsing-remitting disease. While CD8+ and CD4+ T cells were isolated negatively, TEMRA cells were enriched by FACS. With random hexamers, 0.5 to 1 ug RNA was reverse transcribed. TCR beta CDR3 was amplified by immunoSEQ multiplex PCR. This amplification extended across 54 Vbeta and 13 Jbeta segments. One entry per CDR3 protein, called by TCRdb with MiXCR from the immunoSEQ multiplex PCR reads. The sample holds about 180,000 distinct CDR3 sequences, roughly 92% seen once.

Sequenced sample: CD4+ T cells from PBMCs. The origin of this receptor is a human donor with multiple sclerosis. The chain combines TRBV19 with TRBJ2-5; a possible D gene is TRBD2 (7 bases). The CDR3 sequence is CASSISGGRGETQYF. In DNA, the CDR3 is TGTGCCAGTAGTATTTCGGGGGGCAGAGGAGAGACCCAGTACTTC. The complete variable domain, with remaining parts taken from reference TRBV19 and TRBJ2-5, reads DGGITQSPKYLFRKEGQNVTLSCEQNLNHDAMYWYRQDPGQGLRLIYYSQIVNDFQKGDIAEGYSVSREKKESFPLTVTSAQKNPTAFYLCASSISGGRGETQYFGPGTRLLVL.